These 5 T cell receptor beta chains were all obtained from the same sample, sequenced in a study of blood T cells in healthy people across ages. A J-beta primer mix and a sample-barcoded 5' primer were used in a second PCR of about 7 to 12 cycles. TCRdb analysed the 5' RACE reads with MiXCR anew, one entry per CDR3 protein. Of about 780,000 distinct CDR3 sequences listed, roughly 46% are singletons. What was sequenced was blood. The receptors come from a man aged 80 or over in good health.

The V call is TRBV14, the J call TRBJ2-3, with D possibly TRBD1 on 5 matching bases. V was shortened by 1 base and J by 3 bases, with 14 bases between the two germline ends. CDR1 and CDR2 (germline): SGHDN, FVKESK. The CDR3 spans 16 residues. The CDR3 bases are TGTGCCAGCAGCCAAGGTCCGGGCAGGGCTACAGATACGCAGTATTTT. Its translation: CASSQGPGRATDTQYF.

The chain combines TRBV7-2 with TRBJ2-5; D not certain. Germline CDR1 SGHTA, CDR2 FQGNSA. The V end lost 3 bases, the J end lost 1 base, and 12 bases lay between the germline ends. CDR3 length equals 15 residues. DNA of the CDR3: TGTGCCAGCAGCTTTCGAAAGCGTCTCCAAGAGACCCAGTACTTC. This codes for CASSFRKRLQETQYF.

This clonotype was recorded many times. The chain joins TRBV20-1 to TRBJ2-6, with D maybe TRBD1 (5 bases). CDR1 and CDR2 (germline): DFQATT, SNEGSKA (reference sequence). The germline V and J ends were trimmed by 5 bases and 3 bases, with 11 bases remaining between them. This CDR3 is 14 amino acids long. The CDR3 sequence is CSAGQGNGANVLTF. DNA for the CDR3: TGCAGTGCTGGGCAGGGAAATGGGGCCAACGTCCTGACTTTC.

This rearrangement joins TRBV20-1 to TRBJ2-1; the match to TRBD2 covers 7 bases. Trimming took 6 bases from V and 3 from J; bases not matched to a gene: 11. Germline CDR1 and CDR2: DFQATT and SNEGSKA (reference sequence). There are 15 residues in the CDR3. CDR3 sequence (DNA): TGCAGTGCGATCAGTCCGGCGGGGGACTACAATGAGCAGTTCTTC. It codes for CSAISPAGDYNEQFF.

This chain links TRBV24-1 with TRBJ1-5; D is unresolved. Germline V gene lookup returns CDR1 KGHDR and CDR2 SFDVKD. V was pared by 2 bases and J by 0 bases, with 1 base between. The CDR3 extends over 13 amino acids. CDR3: CATSDYSNQPQHF. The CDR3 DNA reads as TGTGCCACCAGTGATTATAGCAATCAGCCCCAGCATTTT.